A selection of T cell receptor beta chains follows, all from one sample in a study of control samples from healthy donors and cancer patients. The method was immunoSEQ multiplex PCR; TCRdb's version includes in-frame clones alone and lacks a portion of them. Here the sample spans 84,000 or so clones, 90% to 95% being singletons. The specimen sequenced was blood. These receptors were collected from a man aged 45-65 years in good health. The CDR3 runs from the conserved cysteine through the conserved F or W. The order of the fields is clone size, J gene, D gene, V gene, CDR3 DNA, CDR3 protein. A D gene is named only where the DNA matches it firmly. Clone size is not always given. Where it is, it says once, few, many or a class for expanded clones.

clone size: .
J gene: TRBJ1-4
D gene: .
V gene: TRBV5-6
CDR3 DNA: TGTGCCAGCAGCTTGGGGGCAGGGGTAGATGAAAAACTGTTTTTT
CDR3 protein: CASSLGAGVDEKLFF

clone size: .
J gene: TRBJ1-6
D gene: TRBD1
V gene: TRBV12-5
CDR3 DNA: TGTGCTAGTGGCTCGGACAGGGTAAATTCACCCCTCCACTTT
CDR3 protein: CASGSDRVNSPLHF

clone size: .
J gene: TRBJ1-4
D gene: .
V gene: TRBV5-1
CDR3 DNA: TGCGCCAGCAGCTTGGTAGGGTTTAATGAAAAACTGTTTTTT
CDR3 protein: CASSLVGFNEKLFF

clone size: .
J gene: TRBJ2-3
D gene: .
V gene: TRBV24-1
CDR3 DNA: TGTGCCACCAGTGATAGGGGGTCGAGCACAGATACGCAGTATTTT
CDR3 protein: CATSDRGSSTDTQYF

clone size: few
J gene: TRBJ1-2
D gene: TRBD1
V gene: TRBV9
CDR3 DNA: TGTGCCAGCAGCGTAACAGGGGCTAACTATGGCTACACCTTC
CDR3 protein: CASSVTGANYGYTF

clone size: .
J gene: TRBJ1-1
D gene: .
V gene: TRBV27
CDR3 DNA: TGTGCCAGCAGTTACCTGTCTGATTACACTGAAGCTTTCTTT
CDR3 protein: CASSYLSDYTEAFF

clone size: .
J gene: TRBJ1-1
D gene: .
V gene: TRBV20-1
CDR3 DNA: TGCAGTGTAACGGTGGGCTGGGAAGCTTTCTTT
CDR3 protein: CSVTVGWEAFF

clone size: .
J gene: TRBJ2-5
D gene: TRBD2
V gene: TRBV5-8
CDR3 DNA: TGTGCCAGCAGCTTGGGACTAGCGGGGGAGCAAGAGACCCAGTACTTC
CDR3 protein: CASSLGLAGEQETQYF

clone size: .
J gene: TRBJ1-1
D gene: TRBD1
V gene: TRBV4-3
CDR3 DNA: TGCGCCAGCAGCCAAAGGACAGGGAAAGCTTTCTTT
CDR3 protein: CASSQRTGKAFF

clone size: .
J gene: TRBJ1-4
D gene: TRBD1
V gene: TRBV5-1
CDR3 DNA: TGCGCCAGCAGCCTCGAAGGGGGCCGAGAAAAACTGTTTTTT
CDR3 protein: CASSLEGGREKLFF

clone size: .
J gene: TRBJ2-3
D gene: .
V gene: TRBV5-1
CDR3 DNA: TGCGCCAGCAGCTCACCGGAGGGGGCGTCAGATACGCAGTATTTT
CDR3 protein: CASSSPEGASDTQYF

clone size: .
J gene: TRBJ2-2
D gene: .
V gene: TRBV9
CDR3 DNA: TGTGCCAGCAGCGTAACCAGGCAGGGGCGGGGGGAGCTGTTTTTT
CDR3 protein: CASSVTRQGRGELFF

clone size: .
J gene: TRBJ1-2
D gene: .
V gene: TRBV6-1
CDR3 DNA: TGTGCCAGCAGTGAAGCGCACAGGGAAGCCTATGGCTACACCTTC
CDR3 protein: CASSEAHREAYGYTF

clone size: .
J gene: TRBJ2-3
D gene: TRBD1
V gene: TRBV15
CDR3 DNA: TGTGCCACCAGCAGGGCCGGACAGGGGGCCTCGGATACGCAGTATTTT
CDR3 protein: CATSRAGQGASDTQYF

clone size: .
J gene: TRBJ2-3
D gene: TRBD2
V gene: TRBV4-3
CDR3 DNA: TGCGCCAGCAGCCTCGGACTAGCGGGGGCCCGAGGTCCCACAGATACGCAGTATTTT
CDR3 protein: CASSLGLAGARGPTDTQYF

clone size: .
J gene: TRBJ2-7
D gene: TRBD2
V gene: TRBV30
CDR3 DNA: TGTGCCTGGACCCACCGGGGGGGGCGCAGCGGCGAGCAGTACTTC
CDR3 protein: CAWTHRGGRSGEQYF

clone size: .
J gene: TRBJ2-7
D gene: TRBD1
V gene: TRBV2
CDR3 DNA: TGTGCCAGCAGAGAACAGGGGGCAAAGCACGAGCAGTACTTC
CDR3 protein: CASREQGAKHEQYF

clone size: .
J gene: TRBJ1-1
D gene: .
V gene: TRBV3-1/TRBV3-2
CDR3 DNA: TGTGCCAGCAGCCAAGGGGTTGCCACTGAAGCTTTCTTT
CDR3 protein: CASSQGVATEAFF

clone size: .
J gene: TRBJ2-5
D gene: .
V gene: TRBV18
CDR3 DNA: TGTGCCAGCTCACCAGGGGGAGAGACCCAGTACTTC
CDR3 protein: CASSPGGETQYF

clone size: .
J gene: TRBJ2-7
D gene: .
V gene: TRBV12-3/TRBV12-4
CDR3 DNA: TGTGCCAGCAGTCGGACGGTCTACGAGCAGTACTTC
CDR3 protein: CASSRTVYEQYF

clone size: .
J gene: TRBJ2-7
D gene: .
V gene: TRBV6-5
CDR3 DNA: TGTGCCAGCAGTTACACACAGGGACTCTCCTACGAGCAGTACTTC
CDR3 protein: CASSYTQGLSYEQYF

clone size: .
J gene: TRBJ1-3
D gene: .
V gene: TRBV2
CDR3 DNA: TGTGCCAGCAGTCTCGACGTACCCTCTGGAAACACCATATATTTT
CDR3 protein: CASSLDVPSGNTIYF

clone size: few
J gene: TRBJ2-2
D gene: .
V gene: TRBV5-1
CDR3 DNA: TGCGCCAGCAGCTTGGGTCTATGGCAGACGAACACCGGGGAGCTGTTTTTT
CDR3 protein: CASSLGLWQTNTGELFF

clone size: .
J gene: TRBJ1-1
D gene: .
V gene: TRBV7-2
CDR3 DNA: TGTGCCAGCAACCAGGGGACGGGCACTGAAGCTTTCTTT
CDR3 protein: CASNQGTGTEAFF

clone size: .
J gene: TRBJ2-5
D gene: .
V gene: TRBV6-6
CDR3 DNA: TGTGCCAGCAGTCCTCCTGTTTGGAGACAACAAGAGACCCAGTACTTC
CDR3 protein: CASSPPVWRQQETQYF

clone size: once
J gene: TRBJ1-6
D gene: .
V gene: TRBV3-1/TRBV3-2
CDR3 DNA: TGTGCCAGCAGCCGGCAAGGGCTGGGTTCACCCCTCCACTTT
CDR3 protein: CASSRQGLGSPLHF

clone size: .
J gene: TRBJ1-1
D gene: TRBD1
V gene: TRBV5-8
CDR3 DNA: TGTGCCAGCAGCTTAGAAGTCTGGGGGACAGCGGACACTGAAGCTTTCTTT
CDR3 protein: CASSLEVWGTADTEAFF

clone size: once
J gene: TRBJ2-7
D gene: .
V gene: TRBV5-1
CDR3 DNA: TGCGCCAGCAGCGATGGACAGGAGGGTTCCTACGAGCAGTACTTC
CDR3 protein: CASSDGQEGSYEQYF

clone size: .
J gene: TRBJ2-3
D gene: TRBD1
V gene: TRBV24-1
CDR3 DNA: TGTGCCACCAGTGGGGGTGGGACAGGGGGCAGGAATACGCAGTATTTT
CDR3 protein: CATSGGGTGGRNTQYF

clone size: once
J gene: TRBJ1-1
D gene: .
V gene: TRBV11-3
CDR3 DNA: TGTGCCAGCAGCTTTGGCGCTAACACTGAAGCTTTCTTT
CDR3 protein: CASSFGANTEAFF

clone size: few
J gene: TRBJ1-2
D gene: .
V gene: TRBV19
CDR3 DNA: TGTGCCACCTTGGGGGGGGGACACTATGGCTACACCTTC
CDR3 protein: CATLGGGHYGYTF

clone size: .
J gene: TRBJ1-5
D gene: TRBD1
V gene: TRBV6-6
CDR3 DNA: TGTGCCACCCGATCACAGGGGGGGGTTCAGCCCCAGCATTTT
CDR3 protein: CATRSQGGVQPQHF

clone size: .
J gene: TRBJ1-1
D gene: .
V gene: TRBV27
CDR3 DNA: TGTGCCAGTCGGGCTTTGAGGTTAGGTGAAGCTTTCTTT
CDR3 protein: CASRALRLGEAFF

clone size: .
J gene: TRBJ1-1
D gene: .
V gene: TRBV5-6
CDR3 DNA: TGTGCCAGCAGCTTAGCCGGGACCCAGGGCATGGCTTTCTTT
CDR3 protein: CASSLAGTQGMAFF

clone size: .
J gene: TRBJ1-3
D gene: .
V gene: TRBV10-3
CDR3 DNA: TGTGCCATCAAGACCGACAGAGACTCTGGAAACACCATATATTTT
CDR3 protein: CAIKTDRDSGNTIYF

clone size: .
J gene: TRBJ1-5
D gene: .
V gene: TRBV4-3
CDR3 DNA: TGCGCCAGCAGCCAGGGGGGGTCAAATCAGCCCCAGCATTTT
CDR3 protein: CASSQGGSNQPQHF

clone size: .
J gene: TRBJ1-6
D gene: TRBD1
V gene: TRBV7-8
CDR3 DNA: TGTGCCAGCAGCCCCGGACAGGATAATTCACCCCTCCACTTT
CDR3 protein: CASSPGQDNSPLHF

clone size: .
J gene: TRBJ1-2
D gene: .
V gene: TRBV9
CDR3 DNA: TGTGCCAGCAGCGGCTCCCCAGGCTATGGCTACACCTTC
CDR3 protein: CASSGSPGYGYTF

clone size: .
J gene: TRBJ2-7
D gene: .
V gene: TRBV6-5
CDR3 DNA: TGTGCCAGCACCAGGGTTGCGCGATCCTACGAGCAGTACTTC
CDR3 protein: CASTRVARSYEQYF

clone size: .
J gene: TRBJ1-4
D gene: .
V gene: TRBV29-1
CDR3 DNA: TGCAGCGTTTTGGGTGCCCCAACTAATGAAAAACTGTTTTTT
CDR3 protein: CSVLGAPTNEKLFF

clone size: .
J gene: TRBJ2-7
D gene: TRBD1
V gene: TRBV6-5
CDR3 DNA: TGTGCCAGCACCCGAACAGGGGCCTACGAGCAGTACTTC
CDR3 protein: CASTRTGAYEQYF

clone size: .
J gene: TRBJ2-2
D gene: .
V gene: TRBV5-1
CDR3 DNA: TGCGCCAGCAGCTTCCCGGGACGGCCACTGAAGCTGTTTTTT
CDR3 protein: CASSFPGRPLKLFF

clone size: .
J gene: TRBJ2-1
D gene: .
V gene: TRBV5-1
CDR3 DNA: TGCGCCAGCAGCTTCCGGGACTCCTACAATGAGCAGTTCTTC
CDR3 protein: CASSFRDSYNEQFF

clone size: .
J gene: TRBJ1-1
D gene: .
V gene: TRBV5-1
CDR3 DNA: TGCGCCAGCAGCCCAGAACTTCTGAACACTGAAGCTTTCTTT
CDR3 protein: CASSPELLNTEAFF

clone size: .
J gene: TRBJ1-1
D gene: .
V gene: TRBV9
CDR3 DNA: TGTGCCAGCAGCGTAGCTTCGGGAACGAACACTGAAGCTTTCTTT
CDR3 protein: CASSVASGTNTEAFF

clone size: .
J gene: TRBJ1-2
D gene: .
V gene: TRBV5-5
CDR3 DNA: TGTGCCAGCAGCTTAGAGGGCCACTATGGCTACACCTTC
CDR3 protein: CASSLEGHYGYTF

clone size: few
J gene: TRBJ1-2
D gene: .
V gene: TRBV6-4
CDR3 DNA: TGTGCCAGCAGAACGACAGGAGGAGATGGCTACACCTTC
CDR3 protein: CASRTTGGDGYTF

clone size: medium-sized
J gene: TRBJ2-1
D gene: .
V gene: TRBV14
CDR3 DNA: TGTGCCAGCAGCCAAAAAAGAAACAATGAGCAGTTCTTC
CDR3 protein: CASSQKRNNEQFF

clone size: .
J gene: TRBJ2-3
D gene: TRBD2
V gene: TRBV6-5
CDR3 DNA: TGTGCCAGCCGACTAGCCCAAGACACAGATACGCAGTATTTT
CDR3 protein: CASRLAQDTDTQYF

clone size: .
J gene: TRBJ1-6
D gene: .
V gene: TRBV6-6
CDR3 DNA: TGTGCCAGCAGTTACTCGATCGTGCGGTTATCCCTCCACTTT
CDR3 protein: CASSYSIVRLSLHF

clone size: .
J gene: TRBJ2-7
D gene: .
V gene: TRBV13
CDR3 DNA: TGTGCCAGCAGCTTAAAAAGCCGCCACGGACGTTCCGGGAGGCAGTACTTC
CDR3 protein: CASSLKSRHGRSGRQYF

clone size: .
J gene: TRBJ1-5
D gene: .
V gene: TRBV4-3
CDR3 DNA: TGCGCCAGCAGCCTGAGGGCGGGGCCCAATCAGCCCCAGCATTTT
CDR3 protein: CASSLRAGPNQPQHF

clone size: once
J gene: TRBJ1-6
D gene: .
V gene: TRBV2
CDR3 DNA: TGTGCCAGCAGTGAACGCAGGGGCGACGATCCCCTCCACTTT
CDR3 protein: CASSERRGDDPLHF

clone size: .
J gene: TRBJ2-1
D gene: .
V gene: TRBV6-1
CDR3 DNA: TGTGCCAGCAGTGAGAGGGGACTCTCCTACAATGAGCAGTTCTTC
CDR3 protein: CASSERGLSYNEQFF

clone size: .
J gene: TRBJ1-1
D gene: .
V gene: TRBV7-2
CDR3 DNA: TGTGCCAGCAGGACCAGGGGCGCGGTATCGGACACTGAAGCTTTCTTT
CDR3 protein: CASRTRGAVSDTEAFF